The clone carrying this T cell receptor beta chain was counted between two and nine times. The sample is drawn from a study of blood T cell repertoires in COVID-19. Study context: Acute and convalescent COVID-19 samples came from the United States, Italy and Spain.

Authors' methods: Counts of nucleated cells, estimated from reference gene primer amplification, were obtained. TCRdb's copy holds only in-frame clones and misses some; the assay was immunoSEQ multiplex PCR. Clonal size and the V and J genes are those of that table, whereas D and trimming came from the DNA. The sample includes 210,000 or so clones, 70% to 90% of them seen just once. In terms of age and location, participants ranged from roughly 18 to 95 years and lived in about 25 US areas. The CDR3 is 15 residues long. With V trimmed by 2 bases and J by 8 bases, 11 bases remained unmatched. Germline V gene data show CDR1 as MGHRA and CDR2 as YSYEKL.

This chain connects TRBV4-1 to TRBJ1-2; 7 nucleotides line up with TRBD1. The source of this sequence is a man aged 25-40 years with acute COVID-19. Material for sequencing was PBMCs or T cells enriched from blood (not recorded which). CDR3 region: CASSQPTDRIVGYTF. The DNA of the CDR3 is TGCGCCAGCAGCCAACCAACGGACAGGATCGTCGGCTACACCTTC.